This TCR beta chain was captured in a study of breast tumors, draining lymph nodes, adjacent tissues. Whole-study findings and limits: Luminal-like breast cancer showed significantly greater tumor-nontumor repertoire similarity than basal-like breast cancer did. Tumor repertoires ranked between lymph nodes and nontumor tissue in diversity, with V and J gene preferences. Tumor T cell lymph node origin was a supported hypothesis, not proven.

V shed 2 bases and J shed 4 bases, with 23 bases lying between them. Germline loops: CDR1 PRHDT, CDR2 FYEKMQ (reference sequence). The CDR3 is 19 residues long. This clonotype was observed many times. Its target is unknown. TCRdb re-derived calls from the multiplex PCR reads in MiXCR, one entry per CDR3 protein. This table holds approximately 200,000 distinct CDR3 sequences, approximately 33% found once. Axillary draining lymph nodes of breast cancer patients supplied the node samples. The clonotype comes from a female donor with breast cancer. Some clones in this sample may be carry-over from other donors' samples. The J gene is TRBJ1-4, the V gene TRBV13; the D gene is possibly TRBD1 (6 bases). Sequenced: axillary lymph node tissue. Here the CDR3 reads CASSLTSRLRPGVNEKLFF. The CDR3 coding sequence is TGTGCCAGCAGCTTAACCTCCAGGCTTCGTCCAGGGGTTAATGAAAAACTGTTTTTT.